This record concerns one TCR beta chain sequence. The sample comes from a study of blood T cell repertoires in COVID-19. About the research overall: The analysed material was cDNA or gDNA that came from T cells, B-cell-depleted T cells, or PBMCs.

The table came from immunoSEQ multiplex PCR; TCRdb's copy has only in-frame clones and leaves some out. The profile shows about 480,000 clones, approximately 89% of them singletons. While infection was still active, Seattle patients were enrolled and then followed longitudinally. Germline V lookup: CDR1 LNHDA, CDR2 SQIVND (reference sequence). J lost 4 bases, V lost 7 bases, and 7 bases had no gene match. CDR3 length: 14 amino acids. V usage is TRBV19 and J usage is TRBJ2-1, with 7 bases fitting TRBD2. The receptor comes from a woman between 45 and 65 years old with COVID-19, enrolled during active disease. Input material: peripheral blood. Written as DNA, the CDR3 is TGTGCCAGTACTCGGGGGGATGTTTACAATGAGCAGTTCTTC. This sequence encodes CASTRGDVYNEQFF.